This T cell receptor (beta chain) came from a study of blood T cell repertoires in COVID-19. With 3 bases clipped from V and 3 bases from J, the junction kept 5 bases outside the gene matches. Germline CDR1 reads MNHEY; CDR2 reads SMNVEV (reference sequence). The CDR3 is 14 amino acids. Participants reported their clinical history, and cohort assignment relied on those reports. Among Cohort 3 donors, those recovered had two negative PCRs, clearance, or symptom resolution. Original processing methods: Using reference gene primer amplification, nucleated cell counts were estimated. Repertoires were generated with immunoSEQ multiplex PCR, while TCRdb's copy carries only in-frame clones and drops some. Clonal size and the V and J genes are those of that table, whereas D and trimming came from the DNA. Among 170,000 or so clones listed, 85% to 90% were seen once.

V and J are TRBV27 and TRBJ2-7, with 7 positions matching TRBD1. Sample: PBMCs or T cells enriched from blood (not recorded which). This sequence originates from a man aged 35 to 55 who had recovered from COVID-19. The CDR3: CASSLGDRSYEQYF. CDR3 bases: TGTGCCAGCAGTTTGGGGGACAGAAGCTACGAGCAGTACTTC.